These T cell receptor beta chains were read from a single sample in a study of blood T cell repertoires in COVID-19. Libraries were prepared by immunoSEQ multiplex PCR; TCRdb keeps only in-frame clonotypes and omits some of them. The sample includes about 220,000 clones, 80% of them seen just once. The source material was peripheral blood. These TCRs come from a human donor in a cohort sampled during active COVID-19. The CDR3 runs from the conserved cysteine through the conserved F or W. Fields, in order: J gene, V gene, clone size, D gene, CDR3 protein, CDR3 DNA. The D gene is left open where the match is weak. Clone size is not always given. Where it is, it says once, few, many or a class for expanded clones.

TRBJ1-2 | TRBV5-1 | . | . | CASSGGTSPPNYGYTF | TGCGCCAGCAGCGGGGGGACCTCCCCCCCCAACTATGGCTACACCTTC
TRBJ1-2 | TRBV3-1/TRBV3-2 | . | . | CASSQGSVSRRINTF | TGTGCCAGCAGCCAAGGGTCCGTAAGTCGCAGAATTAACACCTTC
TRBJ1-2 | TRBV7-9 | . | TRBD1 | CASSPMMGDRGSYGYTF | TGTGCCAGCAGCCCTATGATGGGGGACAGGGGGAGCTATGGCTACACCTTC
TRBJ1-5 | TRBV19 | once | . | CASSEVSLRRQPQHF | TGTGCCAGTAGTGAGGTCTCGCTCCGAAGGCAGCCCCAGCATTTT
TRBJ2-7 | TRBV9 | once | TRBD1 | CASSGRDRDGEQYF | TGTGCCAGCAGCGGCCGGGACAGGGATGGAGAGCAGTACTTC
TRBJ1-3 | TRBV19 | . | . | CASSTGATNGNTIYF | TGTGCCAGTAGTACAGGGGCCACAAATGGAAACACCATATATTTT
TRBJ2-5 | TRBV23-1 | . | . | CASSQGGETQYF | TGCGCCAGCAGTCAGGGCGGGGAGACCCAGTACTTC
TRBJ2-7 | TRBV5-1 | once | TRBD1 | CASRPQGARPYEQYF | TGCGCCAGCAGACCGCAGGGGGCCAGGCCCTACGAGCAGTACTTC
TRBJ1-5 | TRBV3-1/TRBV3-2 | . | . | CASSQDRDQPQHF | TGTGCCAGCAGCCAAGACCGAGATCAGCCCCAGCATTTT
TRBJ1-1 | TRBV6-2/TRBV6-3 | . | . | CASSWTRMNTEAFF | TGTGCCAGCAGCTGGACTCGAATGAACACTGAAGCTTTCTTT
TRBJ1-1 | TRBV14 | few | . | CASSQDYRRERKTEAFF | TGTGCCAGCAGCCAAGATTATCGGCGGGAGCGCAAGACTGAAGCTTTCTTT
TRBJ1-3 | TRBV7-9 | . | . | CASSKSAARSGNTIYF | TGTGCCAGCAGTAAATCGGCAGCGCGCTCTGGAAACACCATATATTTT